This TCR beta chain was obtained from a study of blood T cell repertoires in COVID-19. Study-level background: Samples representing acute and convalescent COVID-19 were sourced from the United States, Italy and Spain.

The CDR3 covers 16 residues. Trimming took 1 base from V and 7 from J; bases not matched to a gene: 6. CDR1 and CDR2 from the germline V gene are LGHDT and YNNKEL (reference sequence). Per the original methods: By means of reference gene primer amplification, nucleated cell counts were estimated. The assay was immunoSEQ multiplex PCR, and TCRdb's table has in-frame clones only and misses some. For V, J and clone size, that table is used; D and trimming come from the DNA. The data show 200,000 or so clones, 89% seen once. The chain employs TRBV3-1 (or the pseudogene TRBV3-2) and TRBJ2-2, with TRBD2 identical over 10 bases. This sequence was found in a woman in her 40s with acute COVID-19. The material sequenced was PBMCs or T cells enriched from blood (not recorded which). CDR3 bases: TGTGCCAGCAGCCAAGGTCGGCTAGCGGGGGTCGGGGAGCTGTTTTTT. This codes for CASSQGRLAGVGELFF.